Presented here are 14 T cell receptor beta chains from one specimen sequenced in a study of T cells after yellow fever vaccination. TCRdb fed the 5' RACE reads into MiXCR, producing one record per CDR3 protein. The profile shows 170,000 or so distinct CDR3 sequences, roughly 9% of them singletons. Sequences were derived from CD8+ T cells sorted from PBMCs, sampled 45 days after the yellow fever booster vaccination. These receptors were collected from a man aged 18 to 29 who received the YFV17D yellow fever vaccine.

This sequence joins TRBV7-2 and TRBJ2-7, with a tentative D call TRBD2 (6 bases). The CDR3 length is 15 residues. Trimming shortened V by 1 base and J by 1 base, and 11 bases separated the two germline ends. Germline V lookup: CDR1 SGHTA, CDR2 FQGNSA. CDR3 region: CASSLDGAGSYEQYF. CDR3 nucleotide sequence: TGTGCCAGCAGCTTAGACGGCGCGGGGTCCTACGAGCAGTACTTC.

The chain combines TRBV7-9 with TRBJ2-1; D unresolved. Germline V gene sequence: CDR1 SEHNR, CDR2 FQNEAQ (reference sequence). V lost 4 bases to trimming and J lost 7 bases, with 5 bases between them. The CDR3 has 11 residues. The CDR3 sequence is CASSSRNEQFF. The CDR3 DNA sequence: TGTGCCAGCAGCTCGAGGAATGAGCAGTTCTTC. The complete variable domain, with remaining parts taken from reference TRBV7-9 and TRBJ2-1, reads DTGVSQNPRHKITKRGQNVTFRCDPISEHNRLYWYRQTLGQGPEFLTYFQNEAQLEKSRLLSDRFSAERPKGSFSTLEIQRTEQGDSAMYLCASSSRNEQFFGPGTRLTVL.

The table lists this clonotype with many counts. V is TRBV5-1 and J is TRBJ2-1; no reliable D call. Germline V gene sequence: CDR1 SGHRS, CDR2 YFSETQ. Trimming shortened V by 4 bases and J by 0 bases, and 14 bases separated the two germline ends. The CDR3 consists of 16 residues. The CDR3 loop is CASSLGPKYSYNEQFF. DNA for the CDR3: TGCGCCAGCAGCCTCGGACCGAAATACTCCTACAATGAGCAGTTCTTC.

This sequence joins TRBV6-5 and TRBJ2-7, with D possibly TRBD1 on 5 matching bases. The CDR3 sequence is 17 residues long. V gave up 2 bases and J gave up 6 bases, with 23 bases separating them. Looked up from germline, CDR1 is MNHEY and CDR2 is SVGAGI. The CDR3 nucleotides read TGTGCCAGCAGTTACATTAGGGGCGATGGCATGCATAGCGAGCAGTACTTC. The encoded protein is CASSYIRGDGMHSEQYF.

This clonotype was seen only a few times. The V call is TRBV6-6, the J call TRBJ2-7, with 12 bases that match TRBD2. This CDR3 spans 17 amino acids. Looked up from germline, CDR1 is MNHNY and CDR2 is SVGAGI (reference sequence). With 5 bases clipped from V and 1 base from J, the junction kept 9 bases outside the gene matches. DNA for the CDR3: TGTGCCAGCAGTGCGACTAGCGGGGGACGATTTTCCTACGAGCAGTACTTC. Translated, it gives CASSATSGGRFSYEQYF.

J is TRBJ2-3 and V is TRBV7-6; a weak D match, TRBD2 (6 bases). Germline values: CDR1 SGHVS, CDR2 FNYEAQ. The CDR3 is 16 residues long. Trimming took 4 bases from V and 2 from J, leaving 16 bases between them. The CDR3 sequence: CASSSLGAGYTDTQYF. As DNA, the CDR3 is TGTGCCAGCAGCTCCCTTGGGGCGGGGTACACAGATACGCAGTATTTT.

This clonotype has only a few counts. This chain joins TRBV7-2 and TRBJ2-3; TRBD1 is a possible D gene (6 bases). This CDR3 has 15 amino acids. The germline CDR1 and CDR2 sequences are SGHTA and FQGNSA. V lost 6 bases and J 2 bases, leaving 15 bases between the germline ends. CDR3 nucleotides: TGTGCCAGCAGATCACCCCAGGGGATCACAGATACGCAGTATTTT. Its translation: CASRSPQGITDTQYF. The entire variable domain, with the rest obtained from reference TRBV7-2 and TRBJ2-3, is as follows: GAGVSQSPSNKVTEKGKDVELRCDPISGHTALYWYRQSLGQGLEFLIYFQGNSAPDKSGLPSDRFSAERTGGSVSTLTIQRTQQEDSAVYLCASRSPQGITDTQYFGPGTRLTVL.

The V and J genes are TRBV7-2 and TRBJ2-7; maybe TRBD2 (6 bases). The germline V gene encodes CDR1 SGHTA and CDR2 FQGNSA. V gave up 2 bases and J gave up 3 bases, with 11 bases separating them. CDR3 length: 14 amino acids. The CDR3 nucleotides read TGTGCCAGCAGCTTAAACCAGGACTACTACGAGCAGTACGTC. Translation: CASSLNQDYYEQYV.

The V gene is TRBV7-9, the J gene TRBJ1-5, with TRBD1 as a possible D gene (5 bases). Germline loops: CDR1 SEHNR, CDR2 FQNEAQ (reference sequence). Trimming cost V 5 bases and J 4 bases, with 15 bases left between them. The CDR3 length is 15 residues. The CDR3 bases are TGTGCCAGCAGCCCGGGGGTTGGGGAGAATCAGCCCCAGCATTTT. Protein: CASSPGVGENQPQHF.

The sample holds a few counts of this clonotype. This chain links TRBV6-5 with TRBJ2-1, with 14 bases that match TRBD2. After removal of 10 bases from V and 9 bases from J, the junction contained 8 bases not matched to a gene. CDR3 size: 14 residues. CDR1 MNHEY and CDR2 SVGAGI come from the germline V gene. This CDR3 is CATLTSGGASEQFF. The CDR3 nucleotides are TGTGCCACGCTGACTAGCGGGGGGGCTTCTGAGCAGTTCTTC.

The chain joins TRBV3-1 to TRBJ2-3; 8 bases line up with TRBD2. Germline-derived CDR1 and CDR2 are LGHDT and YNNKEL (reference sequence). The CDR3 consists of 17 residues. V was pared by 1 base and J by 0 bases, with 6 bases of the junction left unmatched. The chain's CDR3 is CASSQVGGGISTDTQYF. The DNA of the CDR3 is TGTGCCAGCAGCCAAGTGGGCGGGGGGATAAGCACAGATACGCAGTATTTT.

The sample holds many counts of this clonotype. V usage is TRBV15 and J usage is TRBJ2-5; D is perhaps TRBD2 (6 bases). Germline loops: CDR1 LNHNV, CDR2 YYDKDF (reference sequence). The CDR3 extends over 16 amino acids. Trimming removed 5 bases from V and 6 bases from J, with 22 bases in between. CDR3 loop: CATSPLEGDSSQTQYF. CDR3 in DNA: TGTGCCACCAGCCCCCTAGAAGGGGACTCTTCGCAGACCCAGTACTTC.

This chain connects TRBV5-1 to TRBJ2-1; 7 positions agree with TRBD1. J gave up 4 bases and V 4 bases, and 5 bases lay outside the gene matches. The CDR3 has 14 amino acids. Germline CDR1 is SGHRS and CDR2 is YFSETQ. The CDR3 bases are TGCGCCAGCAGCGGAGGACAGGTATACAATGAGCAGTTCTTC. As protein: CASSGGQVYNEQFF.

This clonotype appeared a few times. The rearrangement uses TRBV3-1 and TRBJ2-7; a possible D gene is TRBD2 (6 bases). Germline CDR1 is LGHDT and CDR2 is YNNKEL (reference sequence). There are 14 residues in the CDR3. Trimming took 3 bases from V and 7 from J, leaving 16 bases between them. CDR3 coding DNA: TGTGCCAGCAGCCACTCGGGACTCTCGAGAGAGCAGTACTTC. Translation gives CASSHSGLSREQYF.